Listed below are T cell receptor beta chains from one sample, sequenced in a study of cytomegalovirus exposure and HLA in healthy donors. Using immunoSEQ multiplex PCR, the repertoire was profiled, and TCRdb retains in-frame clones only, with some absent. The sample consists of approximately 160,000 clones, more than 70% of them appearing once. Sequencing input: PBMCs. These receptors all come from a male donor in good health and CMV-seronegative. Both conserved end residues are part of each CDR3. The D gene is left open where the match is weak.

. | TRBJ1-1 | TRBV6-5 | 13 | CASSPTMNTEAFF
. | TRBJ2-2 | TRBV5-1 | 18 | CASSFRRGAPLNTGELFF
. | TRBJ2-2 | TRBV5-4 | 16 | CASSLAQGGNTGELFF
. | TRBJ1-3 | TRBV11-2 | 16 | CASTLVGGFSGNTIYF
. | TRBJ2-7 | TRBV9 | 13 | CASSVDYRGEQYF
. | TRBJ2-1 | TRBV7-3 | 12 | CASSLSSRRKFF
. | TRBJ2-1 | TRBV7-6 | 13 | CASSQGGVAVEFF
. | . | TRBV2 | 11 | CASSTFYEQYF
TRBD2 | TRBJ2-3 | TRBV7-6 | 18 | CASSLILVAGGTTDTQYF
TRBD1 | TRBJ1-5 | TRBV5-8 | 15 | CASSRTGVGNQPQHF
TRBD2 | TRBJ2-2 | TRBV5-4 | 15 | CASSYGLVTSGELFF
. | TRBJ2-7 | TRBV7-2 | 14 | CASSLSGRTYEQYF
. | TRBJ2-7 | TRBV5-1 | 15 | CASSWRRPVWHEQYF
TRBD1 | TRBJ1-3 | TRBV7-9 | 14 | CASSSTGGGNTIYF
. | TRBJ1-5 | TRBV7-6 | 15 | CASSLQPGANQPQHF
TRBD2 | TRBJ2-1 | TRBV30 | 14 | CAWDHAGVGNEQFF
. | TRBJ1-1 | TRBV15 | 15 | CATSRDRGGSTEAFF
TRBD1 | TRBJ1-5 | TRBV18 | 14 | CATSGDRGFQPQHF
. | TRBJ1-5 | TRBV6-5 | 12 | CASSLGDQPQHF
TRBD2 | TRBJ2-1 | TRBV6-4 | 20 | CASSQLGTSDFGASYNEQFF
TRBD1 | TRBJ1-4 | TRBV2 | 15 | CASSDLGQGSEKLFF
. | TRBJ1-3 | TRBV21-1 | 16 | CASSPRQLYGENTIYF